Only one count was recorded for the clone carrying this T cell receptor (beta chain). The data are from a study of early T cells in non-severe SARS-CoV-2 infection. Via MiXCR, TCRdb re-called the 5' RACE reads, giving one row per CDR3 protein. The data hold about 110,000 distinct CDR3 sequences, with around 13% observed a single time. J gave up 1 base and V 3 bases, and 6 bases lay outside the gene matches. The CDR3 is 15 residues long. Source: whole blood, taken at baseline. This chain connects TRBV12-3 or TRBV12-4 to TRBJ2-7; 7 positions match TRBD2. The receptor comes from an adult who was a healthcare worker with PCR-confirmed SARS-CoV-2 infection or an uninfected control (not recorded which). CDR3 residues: CASSFGGRGSYEQYF. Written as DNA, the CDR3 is TGTGCCAGCAGTTTCGGCGGGAGAGGGTCCTACGAGCAGTACTTC.